These 31 T cell receptor beta chains were all obtained from the same sample, sequenced in a study of early stage breast cancer tumors. TCRdb's copy holds only in-frame clones and misses some; the assay was immunoSEQ multiplex PCR. In the table there are tens of thousands of clones, approximately 54% of which are singletons. Sequenced input: breast tumor tissue. The receptors stem from a person in their fifties with breast cancer.

DNA of the CDR3: TGTGCCAGCAGTGAACAGGGAATGAGCAATCAGCCCCAGCATTTT. This codes for CASSEQGMSNQPQHF. The rearrangement links TRBV6-1 to TRBJ1-5, with D possibly TRBD1 on 5 matching bases. Germline V CDR1 and CDR2: MNHNS, SASEGT. Trimming cost V 2 bases and J 1 base, with 9 bases left between them. There are 15 residues in the CDR3.

The chain has TRBV7-9 and TRBJ1-1; 9 nucleotides align to TRBD1. The germline V gene encodes CDR1 SEHNR and CDR2 FQNEAQ (reference sequence). V lost 5 bases to trimming and J lost 4 bases; unmatched junction nucleotides: 8. This CDR3 comprises 15 residues. CDR3 nucleotide sequence: TGTGCCAGCAGCGCACACAGGGGGCCCAGCACTGAAGCTTTCTTT. Translation gives CASSAHRGPSTEAFF. The whole variable domain, filled in from reference TRBV7-9 and TRBJ1-1, reads DTGVSQNPRHKITKRGQNVTFRCDPISEHNRLYWYRQTLGQGPEFLTYFQNEAQLEKSRLLSDRFSAERPKGSFSTLEIQRTEQGDSAMYLCASSAHRGPSTEAFFGQGTRLTVV.

This rearrangement joins TRBV7-3 to TRBJ1-1; weak D call: TRBD1 (6 bases). V was pared by 4 bases and J by 1 base, with 10 bases between. This CDR3 region has 14 residues. CDR1 and CDR2 (germline): SGHTA, FQGTGA. CDR3 bases: TGTGCCAGCAGCTCCCAGACAGGGAACACTGAAGCTTTCTTT. Protein: CASSSQTGNTEAFF.

This chain links TRBV5-1 with TRBJ2-2; a possible D gene is TRBD1 (5 bases). Germline V gene sequence: CDR1 SGHRS, CDR2 YFSETQ. V was trimmed by 6 bases and J by 2 bases, leaving 14 bases between them. This CDR3 has 15 amino acids. The DNA of the CDR3 is TGCGCCAGCAACCCGAAGACAGATAACACCGGGGAGCTGTTTTTT. Translating it yields CASNPKTDNTGELFF.

This chain connects TRBV5-1 to TRBJ1-3, with unresolved D. The CDR3 contains 14 residues. V lost 1 base and J 2 bases, leaving 7 bases between the germline ends. Germline CDR1 SGHRS, CDR2 YFSETQ. The CDR3 DNA reads as TGCGCCAGCAGCTTGTGGGGTACTGGAAACACCATATATTTT. The encoded protein is CASSLWGTGNTIYF.

This chain uses TRBV5-4 with TRBJ2-1; 15 bases line up with TRBD2. J gave up 2 bases and V 4 bases, and 7 bases lay outside the gene matches. Germline CDR1 and CDR2: SGHNT and YYREEE (reference sequence). This CDR3 region has 18 residues. The CDR3 is CASSPGLAGGPTYNEQFF. For the CDR3, the DNA is TGTGCCAGCAGCCCTGGACTAGCGGGAGGGCCAACCTACAATGAGCAGTTCTTC.

This clone is labeled medium-sized (0.01 to 0.1%). V is TRBV15 and J is TRBJ1-1; no clear D. CDR1 is LNHNV and CDR2 is YYDKDF in the germline V gene (reference sequence). V gave up 5 bases and J gave up 11 bases, with 15 bases separating them. The CDR3 spans 12 residues. For the CDR3, the DNA is TGTGCCACCAGCCCCCGAGGGATCGAGGCTTTCTTT. It translates to CATSPRGIEAFF. The variable domain in full, with the rest retrieved from reference TRBV15 and TRBJ1-1, is DAMVIQNPRYQVTQFGKPVTLSCSQTLNHNVMYWYQQKSSQAPKLLFHYYDKDFNNEADTPDNFQSRRPNTSFCFLDIRSPGLGDTAMYLCATSPRGIEAFFGQGTRLTVV.

This clone was detected only a few times. V and J are TRBV4-1 and TRBJ1-1, with TRBD1 matching over 9 bases. After removal of 4 bases from V and 2 bases from J, the junction contained 2 bases not matched to a gene. This CDR3 region has 14 residues. Germline CDR1 is MGHRA and CDR2 is YSYEKL. The CDR3, as DNA: TGCGCCAGCAGCCTGGGACAGGGAAACACTGAAGCTTTCTTT. Protein sequence: CASSLGQGNTEAFF.

This chain joins TRBV10-3 and TRBJ1-1; D is perhaps TRBD1 (5 bases). The CDR3 is 14 amino acids. V shed 3 bases and J shed 4 bases, with 12 bases lying between them. Germline V lookup: CDR1 ENHRY, CDR2 SYGVKD. The chain's CDR3 is CAISDIGGATEAFF. DNA of the CDR3: TGTGCCATCAGTGATATAGGAGGGGCCACTGAAGCTTTCTTT.

This clone was detected a few times. The chain recombines TRBV19 with TRBJ2-5; no clear D gene. Per the germline V gene, CDR1 is LNHDA and CDR2 is SQIVND (reference sequence). Trimming removed 10 bases from V and 5 bases from J, with 20 bases in between. The CDR3 is 14 amino acids. Here the CDR3 DNA reads TGTGCCACCTCAAGGGCCGTGCCGGTTGAGACCCAGTACTTC. It translates to CATSRAVPVETQYF.

J is TRBJ1-4 and V is TRBV6-5; D is undetermined. CDR1 and CDR2 (germline): MNHEY, SVGAGI. Trimming cost V 5 bases and J 0 bases, with 10 bases left between them. The CDR3 extends over 15 amino acids. The CDR3 here is CASSTSLATNEKLFF. CDR3 nucleotide sequence: TGTGCCAGCAGTACCTCGTTGGCAACTAATGAAAAACTGTTTTTT.

The J gene is TRBJ2-1, the V gene TRBV7-9; 7 bases agree with TRBD2. The CDR3 runs to 15 residues. J gave up 3 bases and V 1 base, and 3 bases lay outside the gene matches. CDR1 and CDR2 from the germline V gene are SEHNR and FQNEAQ (reference sequence). CDR3 DNA: TGTGCCAGCAGCTTAGTGGCTAGCGGCTACAATGAGCAGTTCTTC. Its translation is CASSLVASGYNEQFF.

The chain uses TRBV5-4 and TRBJ1-2; D gene ambiguous. This CDR3 is 13 amino acids long. The germline V and J ends were trimmed by 1 base and 2 bases, with 6 bases remaining between them. Germline lookup yields CDR1 SGHNT and CDR2 YYREEE (reference sequence). The CDR3 is CASSLWGNYGYTF. The CDR3 DNA reads TGTGCCAGCAGCTTGTGGGGAAACTATGGCTACACCTTC.

There are a few counts of this clone. The chain uses TRBV15 and TRBJ1-2; D ambiguous. The CDR3 extends over 15 amino acids. Germline CDR1 and CDR2: LNHNV and YYDKDF (reference sequence). Between the trimmed V and J ends, which lost 0 bases and 4 bases, there was a span of 12 bases. CDR3 protein: CATSRDYSITYGYTF. CDR3 coding DNA: TGTGCCACCAGCAGAGACTATAGTATCACCTATGGCTACACCTTC.

The V gene is TRBV19, the J gene TRBJ2-7; the match to TRBD2 covers 10 bases. This CDR3 is built from 16 residues. Losses at the gene ends were 4 bases for V and 2 bases for J; bases not matched to a gene: 8. Germline assignment: CDR1 LNHDA and CDR2 SQIVND (reference sequence). The CDR3 region has the DNA TGTGCCAGTAGTAACCCCGGACTAGCGGCTACCTACGAGCAGTACTTC. Its protein is CASSNPGLAATYEQYF.

V usage is TRBV2 and J usage is TRBJ2-3; a possible D gene is TRBD2 (6 bases). V dropped 8 bases and J dropped 6 bases, with 15 bases sitting between them. The length of the CDR3 is 13 residues. Germline CDR1 reads SNHLY; CDR2 reads FYNNEI. CDR3 DNA: TGTGCCAGCGGAACGGGAGTGTTTGATACGCAGTATTTT. Translation: CASGTGVFDTQYF.

This clone was seen once. The V call is TRBV18, the J call TRBJ2-5, with D possibly being TRBD2 (6 bases). The germline V gene encodes CDR1 KGHSH and CDR2 LQKENI. The CDR3 is 13 residues long. V was shortened by 8 bases and J by 4 bases, with 14 bases between the two germline ends. CDR3 region: CASTPWGGETQYF. CDR3 coding DNA: TGTGCCAGCACCCCATGGGGAGGAGAGACCCAGTACTTC.

The genes are TRBV5-6 and TRBJ1-1; 9 bases agree with TRBD1. Unmatched junction bases numbered 4, after V lost 3 bases and J lost 4 bases. This CDR3 is built from 14 residues. CDR1 and CDR2 from the germline V gene are SGHDT and YYEEEE. The CDR3 DNA reads as TGTGCCAGCAGCTGGGACAGGGTGAGCACTGAAGCTTTCTTT. It yields the protein CASSWDRVSTEAFF.

In this sample, this clone turned up a few times. The chain carries TRBV18 and TRBJ1-5; tentatively, D is TRBD1 (6 bases). V lost 1 base to trimming and J lost 3 bases, with 10 bases between them. The CDR3 is 15 amino acids. CDR1 is KGHSH and CDR2 is LQKENI in the germline V gene. The CDR3 sequence is CASSPLSGDNQPQHF. CDR3 bases: TGTGCCAGCTCACCACTTTCAGGGGACAATCAGCCCCAGCATTTT.

V is TRBV9 and J is TRBJ2-1; 9 nucleotides agree with TRBD2. Germline lookup yields CDR1 SGDLS and CDR2 YYNGEE. CDR3 length equals 16 residues. With 6 bases clipped from V and 6 bases from J, the junction kept 13 bases outside the gene matches. For the CDR3, the DNA is TGTGCCAGCACCCTAGCCCCGACTAGCGGTGGCAATGAGCAGTTCTTC. Encoded protein: CASTLAPTSGGNEQFF. The complete variable domain, with remaining parts taken from reference TRBV9 and TRBJ2-1, reads DSGVTQTPKHLITATGQRVTLRCSPRSGDLSVYWYQQSLDQGLQFLIQYYNGEERAKGNILERFSAQQFPDLHSELNLSSLELGDSALYFCASTLAPTSGGNEQFFGPGTRLTVL.

The genes are TRBV19 and TRBJ2-2, with TRBD2 as a possible D gene (6 bases). Germline lookup yields CDR1 LNHDA and CDR2 SQIVND (reference sequence). The CDR3 sequence is 13 residues long. V gave up 6 bases and J gave up 1 base, with 6 bases separating them. CDR3 sequence reads: CASRTRNTGELFF. Here the CDR3 DNA reads TGTGCCAGTAGGACTAGGAACACCGGGGAGCTGTTTTTT.

This clone was found once. This chain connects TRBV9 to TRBJ2-3; D is unresolved. V lost 3 bases and J 0 bases, leaving 8 bases between the germline ends. Germline-derived CDR1 and CDR2 are SGDLS and YYNGEE. This CDR3 region has 14 residues. The CDR3 DNA reads TGTGCCAGCAGCGCGTCTACTAGCACAGATACGCAGTATTTT. It yields the protein CASSASTSTDTQYF.

The chain joins TRBV9 to TRBJ2-3; no reliable D call. In germline, CDR1 is SGDLS, CDR2 YYNGEE. V was pared by 4 bases and J by 0 bases, with 12 bases between. The CDR3 is 15 residues long. CDR3 nucleotide sequence: TGTGCCAGCAGCTCCTCTACCTCAAGCACAGATACGCAGTATTTT. Translation: CASSSSTSSTDTQYF.

The rearrangement uses TRBV9 and TRBJ2-1; 8 nucleotides line up with TRBD2. This CDR3 spans 15 amino acids. With V trimmed by 4 bases and J by 0 bases, 3 bases remained unmatched. In germline, CDR1 is SGDLS, CDR2 YYNGEE. DNA of the CDR3: TGTGCCAGCAGCCAAACTAGCGGCTCCTACAATGAGCAGTTCTTC. Protein: CASSQTSGSYNEQFF.

V gene TRBV4-3 combines with J gene TRBJ1-4; no firm D call. V was trimmed by 1 base and J by 7 bases, leaving 16 bases between them. The CDR3 length is 16 residues. In germline, CDR1 is LGHNA, CDR2 YSLEER. Written as DNA, the CDR3 is TGCGCCAGCAGCCAAGCCCCCCCTTCAGGCGGTGAAAAACTGTTTTTT. As protein: CASSQAPPSGGEKLFF.

The J gene is TRBJ2-5, the V gene TRBV10-3; weak D call: TRBD1 (6 bases). Germline assignment: CDR1 ENHRY and CDR2 SYGVKD. V was cut by 4 bases and J by 3 bases, with 9 bases left in between. CDR3 length: 13 residues. The CDR3 DNA follows: TGTGCCATCAGTGTGCACAGGGAAGAGACCCAGTACTTC. This sequence encodes CAISVHREETQYF.

The V gene is TRBV2, the J gene TRBJ2-1; D is possibly TRBD2 (5 bases). The CDR3 is 17 amino acids. CDR1 SNHLY and CDR2 FYNNEI come from the germline V gene. Trimming shortened V by 3 bases and J by 2 bases, and 17 bases separated the two germline ends. CDR3 amino acids: CASSEKRVRVTYNEQFF. The CDR3 DNA reads as TGTGCCAGCAGTGAGAAAAGGGTGAGGGTGACCTACAATGAGCAGTTCTTC.

The CDR3: CASSITRQAYSNQPQHF. The CDR3 DNA sequence: TGTGCCAGTAGTATAACCCGACAAGCTTATAGCAATCAGCCCCAGCATTTT. This chain joins TRBV19 and TRBJ1-5; D gene unclear. This CDR3 contains 17 residues. Trimming shortened V by 2 bases and J by 0 bases, and 14 bases separated the two germline ends. Germline values: CDR1 LNHDA, CDR2 SQIVND (reference sequence).

The genes are TRBV7-2 and TRBJ1-3, with 8 bases aligning to TRBD1. V dropped 5 bases and J dropped 6; count of bases not matched to a gene: 12. The CDR3 is made up of 16 amino acids. The V gene's germline CDR1 is SGHTA and CDR2 FQGNSA. CDR3 nucleotide sequence: TGTGCCAGCAGCCCACGGGACAGGTTCGGAGAAAACACCATATATTTT. Its translation: CASSPRDRFGENTIYF.

CDR3 bases: TGCGCCAGCAGCCAAGCTGCGGGGGCGGGAGGGTCAGGGAATGAGCAGTTCTTC. It specifies CASSQAAGAGGSGNEQFF. The chain links TRBV4-1 to TRBJ2-1; 9 bases line up with TRBD2. The germline V gene encodes CDR1 MGHRA and CDR2 YSYEKL. The CDR3 extends over 18 amino acids. V gave up 1 base and J gave up 7 bases; unmatched junction bases: 14.

The chain links TRBV7-9 to TRBJ2-1, with 10 bases fitting TRBD2. Germline assignment: CDR1 SEHNR and CDR2 FQNEAQ (reference sequence). With 1 base clipped from V and 4 bases from J, the junction kept 7 bases outside the gene matches. The CDR3 spans 17 residues. CDR3 residues: CASSLEGLAGEYNEQFF. CDR3 nucleotides: TGTGCCAGCAGCTTAGAGGGGCTAGCGGGAGAGTACAATGAGCAGTTCTTC.